A selection of T cell receptor beta chains follows, all from one sample in a study of cytomegalovirus exposure and HLA in healthy donors. Sequencing was performed with immunoSEQ multiplex PCR; in TCRdb, only in-frame clones are kept and a portion is missing. The table lists about 83,000 clones, 78% of them singletons. Material for sequencing was PBMCs. All receptors come from a man aged 18 to 29 in good health and CMV-seropositive. The CDR3 runs from the conserved cysteine through the conserved F or W. A D gene is named only where the DNA matches it firmly. Where a row states a size, it is once, few, many or the class of an expanded clone; other rows omit it.

TRBJ1-1,NA,TRBV6-1,NA,TGTGCCAGCAGTGAATCAGGGGTAAGGGGGACTGAAGCTTTCTTT,CASSESGVRGTEAFF
TRBJ1-1,NA,TRBV28,NA,TGTGCCAGCAGAGGGGGGGGGAACACTGAAGCTTTCTTT,CASRGGGNTEAFF
TRBJ2-2,once,TRBV28,TRBD2,TGTGCCAGCAGTTTCCTAGCGGGAGGGCCAGCCGGGGAGCTGTTTTTT,CASSFLAGGPAGELFF
TRBJ1-5,NA,TRBV6-1,TRBD1,TGTGCCAGCAGTGCCTGGACAGGGGAGAATCAGCCCCAGCATTTT,CASSAWTGENQPQHF
TRBJ2-5,NA,TRBV6-6,TRBD1,TGTGCCAGCAGTTCGGGACAGCTACTAGAGACCCAGTACTTC,CASSSGQLLETQYF
TRBJ1-1,NA,TRBV28,TRBD1,TGTGCCAGCCTAACAGGGGGGAACACTGAAGCTTTCTTT,CASLTGGNTEAFF
TRBJ2-5,NA,TRBV4-1,NA,TGCGCCAGCAGCCAAGATTACCTAGTTGAGACCCAGTACTTC,CASSQDYLVETQYF
TRBJ2-5,few,TRBV5-4,NA,TGTGCCAGCAGCTTGGTCGGAGTCCAAGAGACCCAGTACTTC,CASSLVGVQETQYF
TRBJ2-2,NA,TRBV5-1,TRBD1,TGCGCCAGCAGCCAAGGGACAGGTAACACCGGGGAGCTGTTTTTT,CASSQGTGNTGELFF
TRBJ1-2,NA,TRBV7-9,TRBD1,TGTGCCAGCAGCTCCGGACAGGGGAGATTCTATGGCTACACCTTC,CASSSGQGRFYGYTF
TRBJ1-5,NA,TRBV29-1,TRBD1,TGCAGCGTCGGGACAGGAAGGGGACAGCCCCAGCATTTT,CSVGTGRGQPQHF
TRBJ1-4,NA,TRBV28,NA,TGTGCCAGCAGTTTTGGCGTGGGGAGAGGAGGTGAAAAACTGTTTTTT,CASSFGVGRGGEKLFF
TRBJ2-1,NA,TRBV25-1,NA,TGTGCCAGCAGACAATCCGGGATCTACAATGAGCAGTTCTTC,CASRQSGIYNEQFF
TRBJ2-5,NA,TRBV4-1,NA,TGCGCCAGCAGCCGCCCCCTTCGCGACGGGAAAAAGACCCAGTACTTC,CASSRPLRDGKKTQYF
TRBJ1-5,once,TRBV29-1,TRBD1,TGCAGCGTTGATTCCACAGGGGAGAAGTGTCAGCCCCAGCATTTT,CSVDSTGEKCQPQHF
TRBJ2-5,NA,TRBV7-9,NA,TGTGCCAGCAGCTTACAACGGTCCGGGGAGACCCAGTACTTC,CASSLQRSGETQYF
TRBJ1-4,NA,TRBV6-5,NA,TGTGCCAGCAGTTTTGGCGAAAAACTGTTTTTT,CASSFGEKLFF
TRBJ2-2,once,TRBV25-1,NA,TGTGCCAGCAGTGGGCAGTTGATGAACACCGGGGAGCTGTTTTTT,CASSGQLMNTGELFF
TRBJ2-5,NA,TRBV5-4,TRBD2,TGTGCCAGCAGCTTGTATCTCGGGAGGAGAGAGACCCAGTACTTC,CASSLYLGRRETQYF
TRBJ2-2,NA,TRBV10-3,TRBD2,TGTGCCATCAGTGAGTCGAACCCAGCGGGAGGATGGGGCACCGGGGAGCTGTTTTTT,CAISESNPAGGWGTGELFF
TRBJ2-1,NA,TRBV20-1,NA,TGCAGTGGGCGGGAAGACAATGAGCAGTTCTTC,CSGREDNEQFF